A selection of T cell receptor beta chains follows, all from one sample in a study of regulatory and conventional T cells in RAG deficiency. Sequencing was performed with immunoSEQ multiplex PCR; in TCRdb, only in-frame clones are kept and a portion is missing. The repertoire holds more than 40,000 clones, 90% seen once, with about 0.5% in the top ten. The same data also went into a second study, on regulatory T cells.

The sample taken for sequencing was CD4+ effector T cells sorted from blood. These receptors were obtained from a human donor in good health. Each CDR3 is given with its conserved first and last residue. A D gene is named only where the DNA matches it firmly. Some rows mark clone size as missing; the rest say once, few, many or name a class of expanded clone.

cdr3_nt: TGTGCCAGTACCGTAGACAGCCTAAACCTCTATGGCTACACCTTC
cdr3_aa: CASTVDSLNLYGYTF
v_call: TRBV19
clone_size: NA
j_call: TRBJ1-2
d_call: NA

cdr3_nt: TGTGCCAGCAGTGAAATGGGACAGCCCAACTCTGGGGCCAACGTCCTGACTTTC
cdr3_aa: CASSEMGQPNSGANVLTF
v_call: TRBV6-1
clone_size: few
j_call: TRBJ2-6
d_call: TRBD1

cdr3_nt: TGTGCCAGCAGGGTACTACAGGGCTCTGGAAACACCATATATTTT
cdr3_aa: CASRVLQGSGNTIYF
v_call: TRBV6-1
clone_size: NA
j_call: TRBJ1-3
d_call: NA

cdr3_nt: TGTGCCAGCAGTGAAGCGTCGTTAACCGGGCAGCCCCAGCATTTT
cdr3_aa: CASSEASLTGQPQHF
v_call: TRBV2
clone_size: NA
j_call: TRBJ1-5
d_call: NA

cdr3_nt: TGTGCCAGCAGCCAAGAACTAGCAGCGAACACCGGGGAGCTGTTTTTT
cdr3_aa: CASSQELAANTGELFF
v_call: TRBV14
clone_size: NA
j_call: TRBJ2-2
d_call: NA

cdr3_nt: TGTGCCAGCAGCTCAAAACATGACACGCCCCAGCATTTT
cdr3_aa: CASSSKHDTPQHF
v_call: TRBV6-5
clone_size: NA
j_call: TRBJ1-5
d_call: NA

cdr3_nt: TGTGCCTGGAGTGTAGGGGAGACCCAGTACTTC
cdr3_aa: CAWSVGETQYF
v_call: TRBV30
clone_size: NA
j_call: TRBJ2-5
d_call: NA

cdr3_nt: TGTGCCTGGAGTGTATCGGTGGGGGGAGGCGAGCAGTACTTC
cdr3_aa: CAWSVSVGGGEQYF
v_call: TRBV30
clone_size: NA
j_call: TRBJ2-7
d_call: NA

cdr3_nt: TGTGCCAGCAGCTTAGTGGGCCGCTATAGCACAGATACGCAGTATTTT
cdr3_aa: CASSLVGRYSTDTQYF
v_call: TRBV11-3
clone_size: NA
j_call: TRBJ2-3
d_call: NA

cdr3_nt: TGTGCCAGCAGCTTTAGCGGGGGGAGCGACGAGCAGTACTTC
cdr3_aa: CASSFSGGSDEQYF
v_call: TRBV7-9
clone_size: NA
j_call: TRBJ2-7
d_call: TRBD2

cdr3_nt: TGTGCCAGCAGCTTGAAGGATACGCAGTATTTT
cdr3_aa: CASSLKDTQYF
v_call: TRBV7-2
clone_size: NA
j_call: TRBJ2-3
d_call: NA

cdr3_nt: TGTGCCAGCAGTAGACAGGGGGGAGATACGCAGTATTTT
cdr3_aa: CASSRQGGDTQYF
v_call: TRBV6-1
clone_size: NA
j_call: TRBJ2-3
d_call: TRBD1

cdr3_nt: TGTGCCAGCGGCAAGGCAGGGATAGACATTCAGTACTTC
cdr3_aa: CASGKAGIDIQYF
v_call: TRBV2
clone_size: NA
j_call: TRBJ2-4
d_call: NA

cdr3_nt: TGTGCCAGCAGTGAATTAGACTTATATTTGAATGAGCAGTTCTTC
cdr3_aa: CASSELDLYLNEQFF
v_call: TRBV6-1
clone_size: once
j_call: TRBJ2-1
d_call: NA

cdr3_nt: TGTGCCATCAGGGGGGGACTAGCGGGAGAGACAGATACGCAGTATTTT
cdr3_aa: CAIRGGLAGETDTQYF
v_call: TRBV10-3
clone_size: NA
j_call: TRBJ2-3
d_call: TRBD2

cdr3_nt: TGCGCCAGCAGTGAGCCCGCCACTACCGGGGAGCTGTTTTTT
cdr3_aa: CASSEPATTGELFF
v_call: TRBV10-2
clone_size: once
j_call: TRBJ2-2
d_call: NA

cdr3_nt: TGTGCCAGCAGTGAAGGGGGACAGGGACTGGAGACCCAGTACTTC
cdr3_aa: CASSEGGQGLETQYF
v_call: TRBV2
clone_size: NA
j_call: TRBJ2-5
d_call: TRBD1

cdr3_nt: TGCGCCAGCAGCCAAGACACCCTCTGGGCTGTTGAGCAGTTCTTC
cdr3_aa: CASSQDTLWAVEQFF
v_call: TRBV4-1
clone_size: once
j_call: TRBJ2-1
d_call: NA

cdr3_nt: TGTGCCAGCAGCAAAGATGCTTTCTATGAGCAGTTCTTC
cdr3_aa: CASSKDAFYEQFF
v_call: TRBV6-4
clone_size: NA
j_call: TRBJ2-1
d_call: NA

cdr3_nt: TGTGCCAGTAGTATCGGCAGGGGGGAGACCCAGTACTTC
cdr3_aa: CASSIGRGETQYF
v_call: TRBV19
clone_size: once
j_call: TRBJ2-5
d_call: TRBD1

cdr3_nt: TGCGCCAGCAGCTTCCGGGTCCAAGAGACCCAGTACTTC
cdr3_aa: CASSFRVQETQYF
v_call: TRBV5-1
clone_size: once
j_call: TRBJ2-5
d_call: NA

cdr3_nt: TGTGCCAGCAGCGTAGGCAGTCACACTGAAGCTTTCTTT
cdr3_aa: CASSVGSHTEAFF
v_call: TRBV9
clone_size: NA
j_call: TRBJ1-1
d_call: NA

cdr3_nt: TGTGCCAGCAGTTACTCGACAGGGAGTACTGAAGCTTTCTTT
cdr3_aa: CASSYSTGSTEAFF
v_call: TRBV6-6
clone_size: few
j_call: TRBJ1-1
d_call: TRBD1

cdr3_nt: TGTGCCACCAGCAACGGCGGGGGGTTCGGTCAGCCCCAGCATTTT
cdr3_aa: CATSNGGGFGQPQHF
v_call: TRBV15
clone_size: NA
j_call: TRBJ1-5
d_call: NA

cdr3_nt: TGTGCCAGTAGGCCTGGGACAGGGTCCTACAATGAGCAGTTCTTC
cdr3_aa: CASRPGTGSYNEQFF
v_call: TRBV19
clone_size: NA
j_call: TRBJ2-1
d_call: TRBD1

cdr3_nt: TGTGCCAGCAGCCCGAAGACAGTTTCTAACTATGGCTACACCTTC
cdr3_aa: CASSPKTVSNYGYTF
v_call: TRBV7-2
clone_size: NA
j_call: TRBJ1-2
d_call: NA

cdr3_nt: TGTGCCAGCAGCTCTGGAACAATGGGCGAGCAGTACTTC
cdr3_aa: CASSSGTMGEQYF
v_call: TRBV11-3
clone_size: NA
j_call: TRBJ2-7
d_call: NA

cdr3_nt: TGTGCCAGCAGCCTATATGGGCCCTCGAACACTGAAGCTTTCTTT
cdr3_aa: CASSLYGPSNTEAFF
v_call: TRBV11-2
clone_size: NA
j_call: TRBJ1-1
d_call: NA

cdr3_nt: TGTGCCAGCAGTGATATTCAGGGGGCGATGAGTGAAGCTTTCTTT
cdr3_aa: CASSDIQGAMSEAFF
v_call: TRBV2
clone_size: NA
j_call: TRBJ1-1
d_call: TRBD1

cdr3_nt: TGTGCCAGCAGCCAAGCGGGACAGGACCTCCCGGGGGAGCTGTTTTTT
cdr3_aa: CASSQAGQDLPGELFF
v_call: TRBV14
clone_size: NA
j_call: TRBJ2-2
d_call: TRBD1

cdr3_nt: TGTGCCAGCAGCATTACCGGGACAGGGAACAATCAGCCCCAGCATTTT
cdr3_aa: CASSITGTGNNQPQHF
v_call: TRBV7-8
clone_size: NA
j_call: TRBJ1-5
d_call: TRBD1

cdr3_nt: TGTGCCACAGTGCTCTCAACTAGCGGGAGCATCAAGACAATGGACGCAGAGCAGTTCTTC
cdr3_aa: CATVLSTSGSIKTMDAEQFF
v_call: TRBV19
clone_size: NA
j_call: TRBJ2-1
d_call: TRBD2

cdr3_nt: TGTGCCAGCACCCTAAGCTTAGAGGAACGCTACGAGCAGTACTTC
cdr3_aa: CASTLSLEERYEQYF
v_call: TRBV6-5
clone_size: once
j_call: TRBJ2-7
d_call: NA

cdr3_nt: TGTGCCAGCAGTTTCCGGGACTCAACTAGCTACACCTTC
cdr3_aa: CASSFRDSTSYTF
v_call: TRBV28
clone_size: NA
j_call: TRBJ1-2
d_call: NA

cdr3_nt: TGTGCCAGTAGTATAACTGGGGACACTCGGTATGGCTACACCTTC
cdr3_aa: CASSITGDTRYGYTF
v_call: TRBV19
clone_size: NA
j_call: TRBJ1-2
d_call: NA

cdr3_nt: TGTGCCAGCAGTGAATCTACAGGGAGGCCCACGACCTACGAGCAGTACTTC
cdr3_aa: CASSESTGRPTTYEQYF
v_call: TRBV25-1
clone_size: NA
j_call: TRBJ2-7
d_call: NA

cdr3_nt: TGTGCCATCAGTGAGGGACAGAACACCGGGGAGCTGTTTTTT
cdr3_aa: CAISEGQNTGELFF
v_call: TRBV10-3
clone_size: NA
j_call: TRBJ2-2
d_call: NA

cdr3_nt: TGTGCCAGCAGCCGCGGGACTACCTCGGTGGGTAATGAGCAGTTCTTC
cdr3_aa: CASSRGTTSVGNEQFF
v_call: TRBV7-3
clone_size: NA
j_call: TRBJ2-1
d_call: TRBD2

cdr3_nt: TGTGCCAGCAGTTACGAACGAGGCTCCTACAATGAGCAGTTCTTC
cdr3_aa: CASSYERGSYNEQFF
v_call: TRBV27
clone_size: once
j_call: TRBJ2-1
d_call: NA

cdr3_nt: TGCAGCGTTGCGGGACATTTGAACACTGAAGCTTTCTTT
cdr3_aa: CSVAGHLNTEAFF
v_call: TRBV29-1
clone_size: NA
j_call: TRBJ1-1
d_call: NA

cdr3_nt: TGTGCCAGCACCGGGGGAGGGGCTAACTATGGCTACACCTTC
cdr3_aa: CASTGGGANYGYTF
v_call: TRBV28
clone_size: NA
j_call: TRBJ1-2
d_call: NA

cdr3_nt: TGCAGCGTCGCACCGGGACAGGGCTACGAGCAGTACTTC
cdr3_aa: CSVAPGQGYEQYF
v_call: TRBV29-1
clone_size: NA
j_call: TRBJ2-7
d_call: TRBD1